This entry features one T cell receptor beta chain sequence. The antigen remains undetermined. The PCR used 60 Vbeta and 13 Jbeta primers. Some clones are missing from TCRdb's copy, which holds only in-frame ones; the method was immunoSEQ multiplex PCR. This sample yields a few hundred thousand clones, of which about 78% are seen a single time; roughly 3% belongs to the top ten. When sampled, the donors appeared nominally healthy, though they likely had unrecorded immune exposures. The source of the sample is a study of cytomegalovirus exposure and HLA in healthy donors. Whole-study findings and limits: Clonal expansion, a later analysis showed, was greater in HLA-associated TCR beta chains than in equally common others.

Germline V gene sequence: CDR1 KGHSH, CDR2 LQKENI. V lost 0 bases, J lost 0 bases, and 8 bases lay in between. The CDR3 consists of 15 residues. This receptor was taken from a young woman in good health and CMV-seronegative. Sample: PBMCs. The chain links TRBV18 to TRBJ1-2, with D tentatively TRBD1 (5 bases). DNA for the CDR3: TGTGCCAGCTCACCACCGGGGCTCACTAACTATGGCTACACCTTC. Translation gives CASSPPGLTNYGYTF.